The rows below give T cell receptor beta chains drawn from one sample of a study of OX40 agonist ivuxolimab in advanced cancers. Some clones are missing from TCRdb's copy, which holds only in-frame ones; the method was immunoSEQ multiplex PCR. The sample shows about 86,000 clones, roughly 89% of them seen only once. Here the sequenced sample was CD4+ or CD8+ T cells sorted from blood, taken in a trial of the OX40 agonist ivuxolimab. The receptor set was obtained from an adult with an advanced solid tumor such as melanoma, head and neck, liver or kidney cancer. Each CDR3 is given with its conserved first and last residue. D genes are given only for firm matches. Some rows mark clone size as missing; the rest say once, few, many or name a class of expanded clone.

CDR3: CASSSSVLGFGETQYF; size: few; D: NA; V: TRBV7-9; J: TRBJ2-5
CDR3: CASSVGALAGREQFF; size: once; D: TRBD2; V: TRBV9; J: TRBJ2-1
CDR3: CASSVVGQIDTDTQYF; size: NA; D: TRBD1; V: TRBV9; J: TRBJ2-3
CDR3: CASSWDPYGRGTEAFF; size: NA; D: NA; V: TRBV6-5; J: TRBJ1-1
CDR3: CASSLAAGGGGYTF; size: NA; D: TRBD1; V: TRBV7-2; J: TRBJ1-2
CDR3: CASSERTNYEQYF; size: NA; D: NA; V: TRBV2; J: TRBJ2-7
CDR3: CASRREWSETQYF; size: NA; D: NA; V: TRBV2; J: TRBJ2-5
CDR3: CASSLGGVQSTDTQYF; size: once; D: NA; V: TRBV11-3; J: TRBJ2-3
CDR3: CASSLAAVSYEQYF; size: NA; D: NA; V: TRBV7-2; J: TRBJ2-7
CDR3: CASSIRQGFQYTGELFF; size: NA; D: TRBD1; V: TRBV19; J: TRBJ2-2
CDR3: CASTQGLAAYEQYF; size: medium-sized; D: TRBD2; V: TRBV2; J: TRBJ2-7
CDR3: CASSPRTGLTGTQYF; size: NA; D: TRBD1; V: TRBV7-2; J: TRBJ2-5
CDR3: CASSLMGLEGTDTQYF; size: NA; D: TRBD2; V: TRBV7-3; J: TRBJ2-3
CDR3: CAWSVSRDSPGAFF; size: NA; D: NA; V: TRBV30; J: TRBJ1-1
CDR3: CAWSFGGENSPLHF; size: NA; D: NA; V: TRBV30; J: TRBJ1-6
CDR3: CASSLASGGTQETQYF; size: NA; D: TRBD2; V: TRBV5-1; J: TRBJ2-5
CDR3: CASSLGRVLTTDTRYF; size: NA; D: NA; V: TRBV7-2; J: TRBJ2-3
CDR3: CASSHLATNEKLFF; size: NA; D: NA; V: TRBV19; J: TRBJ1-4
CDR3: CARSPNRDIGLAGTYEQYF; size: NA; D: TRBD2; V: TRBV5-3; J: TRBJ2-7
CDR3: CASSVSPYNEQFF; size: NA; D: NA; V: TRBV9; J: TRBJ2-1
CDR3: CASSFESLAGASYEQYF; size: NA; D: TRBD2; V: TRBV5-4; J: NA
CDR3: CASHSDTTGELFF; size: NA; D: NA; V: TRBV6-1; J: TRBJ2-2
CDR3: CASRTTLAGGRETQYF; size: NA; D: TRBD2; V: TRBV28; J: TRBJ2-5
CDR3: CASSLTSGTYNEQFF; size: NA; D: TRBD2; V: TRBV5-4; J: TRBJ2-1
CDR3: CASSLNPNSPLHF; size: NA; D: NA; V: TRBV7-3; J: TRBJ1-6
CDR3: CASSFGLAGGWDEQFF; size: NA; D: TRBD2; V: TRBV7-9; J: TRBJ2-1
CDR3: CASRGTDTYGYTF; size: NA; D: NA; V: TRBV25-1; J: TRBJ1-2
CDR3: CASSVVASDVNEQFF; size: once; D: NA; V: TRBV9; J: TRBJ2-1
CDR3: CASSYGKLMNTEAFF; size: NA; D: NA; V: TRBV6-6; J: TRBJ1-1
CDR3: CASSLAGPLSGANVLTF; size: NA; D: NA; V: TRBV4-2; J: TRBJ2-6
CDR3: CSVSRTEYNEQFF; size: NA; D: NA; V: TRBV29-1; J: TRBJ2-1
CDR3: CASSPPGVGYNEQFF; size: NA; D: NA; V: TRBV18; J: TRBJ2-1
CDR3: CASSSPGQGLNTEAFF; size: few; D: TRBD1; V: TRBV27; J: TRBJ1-1
CDR3: CASSFGTDNSPLHF; size: NA; D: TRBD1; V: TRBV5-5; J: TRBJ1-6
CDR3: CASRISGAYEQYF; size: few; D: NA; V: TRBV7-9; J: TRBJ2-7
CDR3: CASSLSTDSPLHF; size: NA; D: NA; V: TRBV9; J: TRBJ1-6
CDR3: CASSLNYNEQFF; size: NA; D: NA; V: TRBV5-1; J: TRBJ2-1
CDR3: CASSGYRAAGEQFF; size: NA; D: NA; V: TRBV5-4; J: TRBJ2-1
CDR3: CASSLGGRNIQYF; size: NA; D: NA; V: TRBV7-3; J: TRBJ2-4
CDR3: CASSESAGTNTGELFF; size: NA; D: NA; V: TRBV10-1; J: TRBJ2-2
CDR3: CASSYSSINEKLFF; size: NA; D: NA; V: TRBV6-5; J: TRBJ1-4
CDR3: CATIVASQPQHF; size: few; D: NA; V: TRBV28; J: TRBJ1-5
CDR3: CASSRNREAGQYF; size: NA; D: TRBD2; V: TRBV13; J: TRBJ2-7